Listed below are T cell receptor beta chains from one sample, sequenced in a study of blood T cells in healthy people across ages. TCRdb re-called the 5' RACE reads through MiXCR, storing one row per CDR3 protein. The sample lists some 710,000 distinct CDR3 sequences; about 45% were seen once. Material: blood. The receptors come from an elderly man in good health. CDR3s include the opening cysteine and the closing phenylalanine or tryptophan. Each record gives: D gene, clone size, J gene, V gene, CDR3 DNA, CDR3 protein. A D gene is named only where the DNA matches it firmly. Rows may omit the clone size; those that give it use once, few, many or a size class.

>TRBD2|NA|TRBJ2-7|TRBV28
TGTGCCAGCAGCAGCCCGGGACTAGCTAGGGGTCCATACGAGCAGTACTTC
CASSSPGLARGPYEQYF
>TRBD1|NA|TRBJ2-5|TRBV11-3
TGTGCCAGCAGCTTACCAGGGGGCGGAGTAGGGGAGACCCAGTACTTC
CASSLPGGGVGETQYF
>TRBD2|NA|TRBJ2-1|TRBV6-5
TGTGCCACCAGGACTAGCGGGACAAATGAGCAGTTCTTC
CATRTSGTNEQFF
>NA|NA|TRBJ2-2|TRBV12-3/TRBV12-4
TGTGCCAGCAGAGGACTTAACACCGGGGAGCTGTTTTTT
CASRGLNTGELFF
>NA|once|TRBJ1-5|TRBV6-4
TGTGCCAGCTTACACCCTGCGGTTCGGGGCTATGGCAATCAGCCCCAGCATTTT
CASLHPAVRGYGNQPQHF
>TRBD2|few|TRBJ2-5|TRBV20-1
TGCAGTGCTAAAAGGCTCCGCGGGGGGGCCCAAGGGATAGAGACCCAGTACTTC
CSAKRLRGGAQGIETQYF
>NA|NA|TRBJ2-7|TRBV7-2
TGTGCCAGCAGCGTAGATTGGGGCGACGAGCAGTACTTC
CASSVDWGDEQYF
>NA|few|TRBJ1-6|TRBV11-2
TGTGCCAGCAGCCCTATGCCGGGTTTCAGTTCACCCCTCCACTTT
CASSPMPGFSSPLHF
>NA|NA|TRBJ2-6|TRBV27
TGTGCCAGCAGTGCAAGGGTGGCTGGGGCCAACGTCCTGACTTTC
CASSARVAGANVLTF
>TRBD2|NA|TRBJ2-1|TRBV7-9
TGTGCCAGCAGCTTAGTATCGGGACTACCTGATTACAATGAGCAGTTCTTC
CASSLVSGLPDYNEQFF
>TRBD1|NA|TRBJ2-7|TRBV11-2
TGTGCCAGCAGCTTAGGGGTTAGGACAGGCGACTACGAGCAGTACTTC
CASSLGVRTGDYEQYF
>NA|NA|TRBJ2-7|TRBV14
TGTGCCAGCAGAGTGGGACTCTACTCCGAGCAGTACTTC
CASRVGLYSEQYF
>TRBD1|NA|TRBJ2-1|TRBV6-1
TGTGCCAGTGGACAGGTGGGCTCCTACAATGAGCAGTTCTTC
CASGQVGSYNEQFF
>NA|NA|TRBJ2-1|TRBV20-1
TGCAGTGCTTATAAATCCGAGGGCTACAATGAGCAGTTCTTC
CSAYKSEGYNEQFF
>NA|NA|TRBJ2-1|TRBV20-1
TGCAGTGCACTAGAGACACCCCGGGGTGAGCAGTTCTTC
CSALETPRGEQFF
>NA|NA|TRBJ2-5|TRBV24-1
TGTGCCACCAGTGACGGCCCTAACATCCAAGAGACCCAGTACTTC
CATSDGPNIQETQYF
>TRBD2|few|TRBJ2-3|TRBV11-2
TGTGCCAGCAGCTTAGTAGCTACCCGGACTAGCGGGAGGGCCATTGGAGATACGCAGTATTTT
CASSLVATRTSGRAIGDTQYF
>NA|NA|TRBJ1-2|TRBV7-9
TGTGCCAGCAGCCAAATGCGGGTCGAGGGCTACACCTTC
CASSQMRVEGYTF
>NA|NA|TRBJ2-1|TRBV27
TGTGCCAGCAGTTTCGGTGGGAGTGGCAATGAGCAGTTCTTC
CASSFGGSGNEQFF
>NA|few|TRBJ2-3|TRBV20-1
TGCAGTGCTAGAGATCCAGCGACTAGCACAGATACGCAGTATTTT
CSARDPATSTDTQYF
>TRBD2|few|TRBJ2-1|TRBV5-1
TGCGCCAGCAGCCCGGCCGGGGGGGGCTCCTACAATGAGCAGTTCTTC
CASSPAGGGSYNEQFF
>NA|few|TRBJ2-7|TRBV3-1
TGTGCCAGCAGCGAAGGGGGGAGTTACGAGCAGTACTTC
CASSEGGSYEQYF
>TRBD1|few|TRBJ1-5|TRBV6-2/TRBV6-3
TGTGCCAGCAGACCCGGGACAGGGGGGAATCAGCCCCAGCATTTT
CASRPGTGGNQPQHF
>NA|NA|TRBJ2-7|TRBV7-2
TGTGCCAGCAGGATAAGTAGCTCCTACAATGAGCAGTACTTC
CASRISSSYNEQYF
>NA|few|TRBJ2-7|TRBV6-2/TRBV6-3
TGTGCCAGCACCCGACCGCCCCCCTACGAGCAGTACTTC
CASTRPPPYEQYF
>TRBD1|NA|TRBJ1-2|TRBV6-6
TGTGCCAGCAGTTACCGTGGACAGGGGGTTTCTGGCTACACCTTC
CASSYRGQGVSGYTF
>TRBD2|NA|TRBJ2-5|TRBV12-3/TRBV12-4
TGTGCCAGCAGCCCGGCGGGGGTTACGGGCCAAGAGACCCAGTACTTC
CASSPAGVTGQETQYF
>TRBD1|few|TRBJ2-7|TRBV27
TGTGCCAGCAGTGGCCTATTGGACAGGGGGCGAACTGCATACGAGCAGTACTTC
CASSGLLDRGRTAYEQYF
>TRBD1|NA|TRBJ2-1|TRBV5-1
TGCGCCAGCAGCTCCTCAGGGGGCACGGATGAGCAGTTCTTC
CASSSSGGTDEQFF
>NA|NA|TRBJ1-5|TRBV7-2
TGTGCCAGCAGCTTAGACCCCTACGGGGAGCCCCAGCATTTT
CASSLDPYGEPQHF
>NA|many|TRBJ2-7|TRBV7-2
TGTGCCAGCAGCCTAGGGGCAGTACAAACCTACGAGCAGTACTTC
CASSLGAVQTYEQYF
>NA|few|TRBJ2-1|TRBV24-1
TGTGCCACCAGTGCATCAAGCCGGGAGAACAATGAGCAGTTCTTC
CATSASSRENNEQFF
>TRBD2|many|TRBJ2-2|TRBV7-8
TGTGCCAGCAGCTCTTGGGGTAGCGGGAGTTACGTGACCGGGGAGCTGTTTTTT
CASSSWGSGSYVTGELFF
>NA|few|TRBJ2-3|TRBV9
TGTGCCAGCAGCGTAGCTCGTTATGGAGATACGCAGTATTTT
CASSVARYGDTQYF
>TRBD2|NA|TRBJ2-1|TRBV20-1
TGCAGTGCTGGGGAGACTAGCGGGGGGGGCAATGAGCAGTTCTTC
CSAGETSGGGNEQFF
>TRBD1|NA|TRBJ2-7|TRBV7-7
TGTGCCAGCAGCCCGGGACAGGAAAAGCCGTCCGAGCAGTACTTC
CASSPGQEKPSEQYF